These 8 T cell receptor beta chains share one sample of origin, sequenced in a study of vaccination and CD4 T cells after COVID-19. Scientists ran DNA taken from cultured CD4+ T cells through the Oncomine TCR Beta short-read assay for sequencing. From cultured CD4+ T cells, genomic DNA was extracted. Via MiXCR, TCRdb re-called the PCR reads, giving one row per CDR3 protein. The sample shows fewer than 13,000 distinct CDR3 sequences, approximately 30% of them seen only once. These receptors' antigens are unknown. Treatment specified: approximately 11-day PBMC culture with coronavirus spike peptide pools or control peptides (ViraFEST assay). From the unexposed donor, CD4+ T cells were collected ahead of the COVID-19 pandemic (2011-2018). The source material was CD4+ T cells from blood, cultured in vitro. The origin of the receptors is a human donor in good health.

For this clonotype: This could be a read error, since a much larger clone is one nucleotide away. The chain has TRBV6-5 and TRBJ2-2; possible D gene TRBD2, 7 bases. V was clipped by 2 bases and J by 7 bases, with 23 bases between them. The CDR3 totals 18 residues. Germline V gene lookup returns CDR1 MNHEY and CDR2 SVGAGI. The DNA of the CDR3 is TGTGCCAGCAGTTACCAAACCCCGGGACGGGGGGCTGGCGGGGAGCTGTTTTTT. This gives the protein CASSYQTPGRGAGGELFF.

This clonotype was detected a few times. V is TRBV24-1 and J is TRBJ2-1; the D gene is possibly TRBD2 (6 bases). V lost 4 bases and J 8 bases, leaving 14 bases between the germline ends. CDR1 and CDR2 from the germline V gene are KGHDR and SFDVKD. The CDR3 totals 14 residues. The CDR3 reads CATSDYGGVDEQFF. Written as DNA, the CDR3 is TGTGCCACCAGTGACTATGGAGGGGTCGATGAGCAGTTCTTC.

The chain combines TRBV11-3 with TRBJ1-1, with D tentatively TRBD1 (5 bases). The CDR3 length is 12 residues. Germline V CDR1 and CDR2: SGHNT, YENEEA. V lost 0 bases and J lost 12, with 11 bases in between. This CDR3 reads CASSLDSPGTFF. CDR3 bases: TGTGCCAGCAGCTTAGATTCGCCAGGGACTTTCTTT.

This clonotype is medium-sized. The CDR3: CATSDPGGGNQPQHF. CDR3 nucleotide sequence: TGTGCCACCAGTGATCCTGGGGGCGGCAATCAGCCCCAGCATTTT. J is TRBJ1-5 and V is TRBV24-1; weak D call: TRBD1 (6 bases). The CDR3 has 15 residues. Per the germline V gene, CDR1 is KGHDR and CDR2 is SFDVKD. V was shortened by 3 bases and J by 2 bases, with 10 bases between the two germline ends.

The chain is built from TRBV18 and TRBJ2-5; the D gene is possibly TRBD2 (6 bases). From germline, CDR1 is KGHSH and CDR2 LQKENI. The CDR3 sequence is 16 residues long. The ends were cut back, 0 bases at V and 2 bases at J, with 13 bases in the middle. The CDR3 bases are TGTGCCAGCTCACCACCGGGGGGAACGCAGCAAGAGACCCAGTACTTC. Translation: CASSPPGGTQQETQYF. The full variable domain, its missing parts supplied by reference TRBV18 and TRBJ2-5, is NAGVMQNPRHLVRRRGQEARLRCSPMKGHSHVYWYRQLPEEGLKFMVYLQKENIIDESGMPKERFSAEFPKEGPSILRIQQVVRGDSAAYFCASSPPGGTQQETQYFGPGTRLLVL.

This clonotype turned up a few times. The gene calls are TRBV7-9 and TRBJ1-5; TRBD1 aligns across 9 bases. The V gene end was trimmed by 6 bases and the J gene end by 0 bases; junction bases not matched to a gene: 12. The CDR3 covers 18 residues. Germline V gives CDR1 SEHNR, CDR2 FQNEAQ (reference sequence). CDR3 DNA: TGTGCCAGCAGTCAGGACAGGGGCCCCTTCTCTAGCAATCAGCCCCAGCATTTT. This gives the protein CASSQDRGPFSSNQPQHF.

This chain links TRBV29-1 with TRBJ2-3, with a possible D match to TRBD2 (5 bases). The V gene's germline CDR1 is SQVTM and CDR2 ANQGSEA. Trimming left V 5 bases short and J 0 bases short, with 12 bases between. The length of the CDR3 is 14 residues. CDR3 bases: TGCAGCGTTATCCAAGGCGGGAGCACAGATACGCAGTATTTT. Protein product: CSVIQGGSTDTQYF.

The chain has TRBV20-1 and TRBJ2-2, with D possibly TRBD2 on 6 matching bases. V lost 0 bases and J 6 bases, leaving 23 bases between the germline ends. The CDR3 has 18 residues. Germline CDR1 is DFQATT and CDR2 is SNEGSKA (reference sequence). The CDR3, as DNA: TGCAGTGCTAGAGACTGGGCTCGGGCCGGGGGAAAACCCGGGGAGCTGTTTTTT. Translated, it gives CSARDWARAGGKPGELFF.